These 21 T cell receptor beta chains were sequenced from one sample in a study of cytomegalovirus exposure and HLA in healthy donors. It was with 60 Vbeta and 13 Jbeta primers that the PCR ran. Here immunoSEQ multiplex PCR was the method, and the copy in TCRdb shows in-frame clones only, minus some. The sample consists of 99,000 or so clones, 70% to 80% of them appearing once. The sample was PBMCs. The receptor source for this set is a male donor in good health and CMV-seropositive.

V and J are TRBV6-6 and TRBJ1-1; no clear D gene. Per germline, CDR1 MNHNY and CDR2 SVGAGI (reference sequence). Trimming removed 1 base at V and 3 bases at J, with 6 bases between. This CDR3 region has 13 residues. The CDR3 is CASSYYRDTEAFF. CDR3 bases: TGTGCCAGCAGTTACTATCGAGACACTGAAGCTTTCTTT.

The chain links TRBV18 to TRBJ2-1, with 10 bases matching TRBD2. The V segment lost 0 bases and the J segment 0 bases; nucleotides outside the gene matches: 11. The CDR3 runs to 20 residues. In germline, CDR1 is KGHSH, CDR2 LQKENI. The DNA for the CDR3 is TGTGCCAGCTCACCACCTAGCGGGGGGTCCCATAGTGGCTCCTACAATGAGCAGTTCTTC. The encoded protein is CASSPPSGGSHSGSYNEQFF.

A single count supports this clone. The CDR3 is CASSPRTGDYGYTF. For the CDR3, the DNA is TGTGCCAGCAGCCCCCGGACAGGGGACTATGGCTACACCTTC. V gene TRBV7-9 combines with J gene TRBJ1-2, with TRBD1 identical over 9 bases. Losses at the gene ends were 5 bases for V and 3 bases for J; bases not matched to a gene: 4. Germline assignment: CDR1 SEHNR and CDR2 FQNEAQ (reference sequence). The CDR3 runs to 14 residues.

In this sample, this clone turned up once. The V and J genes are TRBV7-9 and TRBJ2-5; the D gene is possibly TRBD2 (5 bases). CDR1 is SEHNR, CDR2 FQNEAQ, per germline (reference sequence). This CDR3 contains 16 residues. V shed 1 base and J shed 5 bases, with 17 bases lying between them. The CDR3 is CASSLDRSGKSETQYF. As DNA, the CDR3 is TGTGCCAGCAGCTTAGATCGTTCGGGGAAGTCGGAGACCCAGTACTTC. Using reference TRBV7-9 and TRBJ2-5 for the parts outside the CDR3, the full variable domain is DTGVSQNPRHKITKRGQNVTFRCDPISEHNRLYWYRQTLGQGPEFLTYFQNEAQLEKSRLLSDRFSAERPKGSFSTLEIQRTEQGDSAMYLCASSLDRSGKSETQYFGPGTRLLVL.

This clone was counted a single time. The chain uses TRBV27 and TRBJ1-5; D gene ambiguous. This CDR3 is built from 15 residues. Germline CDR1 MNHEY, CDR2 SMNVEV (reference sequence). Trimming cost V 8 bases and J 2 bases, with 16 bases left between them. The CDR3: CASSGNGVRNQPQHF. The CDR3 DNA reads as TGTGCCAGCTCCGGGAATGGGGTGCGCAATCAGCCCCAGCATTTT.

The V and J genes are TRBV9 and TRBJ1-2; the match to TRBD1 covers 9 bases. Germline lookup yields CDR1 SGDLS and CDR2 YYNGEE. V lost 3 bases to trimming and J lost 3 bases; unmatched junction nucleotides: 3. The CDR3 loop spans 14 amino acids. CDR3 in DNA: TGTGCCAGCAGCGAGGGGACAGGGTACTATGGCTACACCTTC. The encoded protein is CASSEGTGYYGYTF.

The V and J genes are TRBV6-4 and TRBJ2-6, with D maybe TRBD1 (6 bases). CDR1 and CDR2 from the germline V gene are MRHNA and SNTAGT. The CDR3 contains 18 residues. The V end was cut by 6 bases, the J end by 0 bases, with 18 bases between. This CDR3 reads CASSPQRQEASGANVLTF. The CDR3 DNA reads as TGTGCCAGCAGCCCCCAAAGACAGGAGGCCTCTGGGGCCAACGTCCTGACTTTC.

The chain combines TRBV9 with TRBJ1-1; no clear D gene. CDR1 SGDLS and CDR2 YYNGEE come from the germline V gene. CDR3 length equals 13 residues. V shed 5 bases and J shed 7 bases, with 15 bases lying between them. The CDR3 loop is CASSPATSREAFF. CDR3 in DNA: TGTGCCAGCAGTCCCGCAACGAGCCGTGAAGCTTTCTTT.

The chain combines TRBV18 with TRBJ1-1, with 8 bases matching TRBD1. Germline-derived CDR1 and CDR2 are KGHSH and LQKENI. CDR3 length equals 14 residues. Losses at the gene ends were 3 bases for V and 4 bases for J; bases not matched to a gene: 4. This chain's CDR3 is CASSPTGGATEAFF. The CDR3 DNA reads as TGTGCCAGCTCACCCACAGGGGGTGCCACTGAAGCTTTCTTT. The full variable domain, completed using reference TRBV18 and TRBJ1-1, is NAGVMQNPRHLVRRRGQEARLRCSPMKGHSHVYWYRQLPEEGLKFMVYLQKENIIDESGMPKERFSAEFPKEGPSILRIQQVVRGDSAAYFCASSPTGGATEAFFGQGTRLTVV.

J is TRBJ1-4 and V is TRBV7-2, with a tentative D call TRBD1 (5 bases). CDR3 length: 15 residues. Looked up from germline, CDR1 is SGHTA and CDR2 is FQGNSA. V gave up 8 bases and J gave up 7 bases, with 20 bases separating them. CDR3 protein: CASSSGEGWSEKLFF. The CDR3 DNA reads TGTGCCAGCTCGTCGGGGGAGGGGTGGAGTGAAAAACTGTTTTTT.

The sample holds a few counts of this clone. The V call is TRBV4-3, the J call TRBJ2-7, with D possibly TRBD1 on 6 matching bases. Germline V gene sequence: CDR1 LGHNA, CDR2 YSLEER. The germline V and J ends were trimmed by 3 bases and 7 bases, with 16 bases remaining between them. The CDR3 spans 14 residues. The CDR3 spells CASSHRTGTEEQYF. The CDR3 DNA follows: TGCGCCAGCAGCCACAGAACAGGGACGGAAGAGCAGTACTTC.

V is TRBV19 and J is TRBJ2-6, with TRBD1 matching over 8 bases. Trimming took 1 base from V and 2 from J; bases not matched to a gene: 1. CDR3 size: 16 residues. Germline lookup yields CDR1 LNHDA and CDR2 SQIVND (reference sequence). This CDR3 is CASSIGTGTGANVLTF. CDR3 nucleotides: TGTGCCAGTAGTATAGGGACAGGGACTGGGGCCAACGTCCTGACTTTC.

This clone occurred once. The J gene is TRBJ2-3, the V gene TRBV7-2; 12 positions match TRBD2. CDR1 is SGHTA, CDR2 FQGNSA, per germline. V was pared by 1 base and J by 6 bases, with 8 bases of the junction left unmatched. CDR3 size: 17 residues. This CDR3 is CASSLEASGGALDTQYF. The CDR3 DNA reads as TGTGCCAGCAGCTTAGAAGCTAGCGGGGGGGCCTTGGATACGCAGTATTTT.

This chain uses TRBV2 with TRBJ2-1; 7 bases align to TRBD1. V lost 7 bases, J lost 6 bases, and 9 bases stayed unmatched. Germline V gene sequence: CDR1 SNHLY, CDR2 FYNNEI. This CDR3 has 14 residues. DNA of the CDR3: TGTGCCAGCACCTCGGACAGGTTGGGCAATGAGCAGTTCTTC. Its translation is CASTSDRLGNEQFF. The full variable domain, rest sourced from reference TRBV2 and TRBJ2-1, is EPEVTQTPSHQVTQMGQEVILRCVPISNHLYFYWYRQILGQKVEFLVSFYNNEISEKSEIFDDQFSVERPDGSNFTLKIRSTKLEDSAMYFCASTSDRLGNEQFFGPGTRLTVL.

The chain is built from TRBV4-1 and TRBJ1-5, with TRBD1 identical over 7 bases. The ends lost 0 bases at V and 4 bases at J; junction bases unmatched: 6. The CDR3 sequence is 16 residues long. The germline gives CDR1 MGHRA, CDR2 YSYEKL. The CDR3 spells CASSQDWQGGNQPQHF. The CDR3 nucleotides are TGCGCCAGCAGCCAAGATTGGCAGGGGGGAAATCAGCCCCAGCATTTT.

The chain has TRBV6-4 and TRBJ2-7; a possible D gene is TRBD2 (5 bases). Germline values: CDR1 MRHNA, CDR2 SNTAGT. The CDR3 covers 13 residues. Deletions cut 6 bases from V and 6 bases from J, with 15 bases between. Written as DNA, the CDR3 is TGTGCCAGCAGCGCCACCAAGGCGGGCGAGCAGTACTTC. Its protein is CASSATKAGEQYF.

CDR3 coding DNA: TGTGCCACCAGCAGGGTTACTAGCGGGGGCGAGCAGTACTTC. Translated: CATSRVTSGGEQYF. The chain carries TRBV15 and TRBJ2-7; 11 positions agree with TRBD2. V dropped 3 bases and J dropped 6; count of bases not matched to a gene: 4. The CDR3 has 14 amino acids. Germline CDR1 LNHNV, CDR2 YYDKDF (reference sequence).

This rearrangement joins TRBV30 to TRBJ2-7; 10 bases are a match to TRBD1. Germline CDR1 reads GTSNPN; CDR2 reads SVGIG (reference sequence). Trimming at V came to 0 bases and at J to 2 bases, leaving 4 bases not matched to a gene. The length of the CDR3 is 15 residues. The DNA for the CDR3 is TGTGCCTGGAGTGTTCGAGGACAGGGGGCCTACGAGCAGTACTTC. This sequence encodes CAWSVRGQGAYEQYF. The full variable domain, in which reference TRBV30 and TRBJ2-7 provide the parts outside the CDR3, is SQTIHQWPATLVQPVGSPLSLECTVEGTSNPNLYWYRQAAGRGLQLLFYSVGIGQISSEVPQNLSASRPQDRQFILSSKKLLLSDSGFYLCAWSVRGQGAYEQYFGPGTRLTVT.

Regarding this clone: One end of the junction fails to match germline, which may point to a read error. V is TRBV30 and J is TRBJ2-5; D is undetermined. CDR1 GTSNPN and CDR2 SVGIG come from the germline V gene (reference sequence). The CDR3 extends over 14 amino acids. The chain's CDR3 is CARSRLSYQETQYF. The CDR3 bases are TGTGCCCGGAGCAGACTCTCGTACCAAGAGACCCAGTACTTC.

Details on this clone: Other DNA sequences in the sample encode the same CDR3. The rearrangement joins TRBV5-1 to TRBJ1-1; no definite D call. This CDR3 is 13 amino acids long. Trimming left V 1 base short and J 2 bases short, with 6 bases between. Looked up from germline, CDR1 is SGHRS and CDR2 is YFSETQ. CDR3 nucleotides: TGCGCCAGCAGCTTGACGGGAAACACTGAAGCTTTCTTT. Translated, it gives CASSLTGNTEAFF.

V and J are TRBV7-9 and TRBJ1-1; the match to TRBD1 covers 7 bases. Per germline, CDR1 SEHNR and CDR2 FQNEAQ (reference sequence). The CDR3 is 15 residues long. Trimming cost V 4 bases and J 2 bases; bases outside gene matches: 7. The CDR3 DNA sequence: TGTGCCAGCAGCTCCTACAGGGGACAAAACACTGAAGCTTTCTTT. Its protein product is CASSSYRGQNTEAFF.